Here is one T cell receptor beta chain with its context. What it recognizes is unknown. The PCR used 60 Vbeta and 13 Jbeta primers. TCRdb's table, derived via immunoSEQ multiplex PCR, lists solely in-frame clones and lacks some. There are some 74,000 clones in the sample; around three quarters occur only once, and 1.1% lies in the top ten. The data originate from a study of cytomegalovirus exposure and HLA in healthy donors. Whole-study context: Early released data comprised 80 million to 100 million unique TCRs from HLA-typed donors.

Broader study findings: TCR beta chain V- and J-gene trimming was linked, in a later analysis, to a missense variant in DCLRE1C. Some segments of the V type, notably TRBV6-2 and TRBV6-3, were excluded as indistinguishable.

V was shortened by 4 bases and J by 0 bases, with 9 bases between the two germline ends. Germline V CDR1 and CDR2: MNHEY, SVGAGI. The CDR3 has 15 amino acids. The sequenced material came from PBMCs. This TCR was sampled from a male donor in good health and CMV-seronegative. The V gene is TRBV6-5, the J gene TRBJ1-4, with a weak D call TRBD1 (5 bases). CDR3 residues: CASSLGGTTNEKLFF. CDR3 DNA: TGTGCCAGCAGTTTGGGGGGGACAACTAATGAAAAACTGTTTTTT.